These T cell receptor beta chains were read from a single sample in a study of shared clonotypes between healthy human individuals. The method was immunoSEQ multiplex PCR; TCRdb's version includes in-frame clones alone and lacks a portion of them. The sample consists of some 2.1 million clones, just over 90% of them appearing once. Sequenced: naive CD8+ T cells from PBMCs. All receptors derive from a man aged 18 to 30 in good health. Some clones in this sample may be carry-over from other donors' samples. CDR3s include the opening cysteine and the closing phenylalanine or tryptophan. Fields, in order: clone size, D gene, V gene, J gene, CDR3 protein, CDR3 DNA. A D gene is named only where the DNA matches it firmly. Expanded clones get a size class; other rows say once, few or many, or leave the size out.

clone_size: -; d_call: -; v_call: TRBV13; j_call: TRBJ1-4; cdr3_aa: CASSFAGSREKLFF; cdr3_nt: TGTGCCAGCAGCTTTGCAGGGAGTAGAGAAAAACTGTTTTTT
clone_size: -; d_call: TRBD2; v_call: TRBV10-2; j_call: TRBJ2-7; cdr3_aa: CASSDGASGSPYEQYF; cdr3_nt: TGCGCCAGCAGTGATGGGGCTAGCGGGAGCCCGTACGAGCAGTACTTC
clone_size: once; d_call: TRBD1; v_call: TRBV27; j_call: TRBJ1-1; cdr3_aa: CASAYGTGVTEAFF; cdr3_nt: TGTGCCAGCGCCTACGGGACAGGTGTGACTGAAGCTTTCTTT
clone_size: -; d_call: TRBD2; v_call: TRBV19; j_call: TRBJ2-1; cdr3_aa: CASSIKAGGINEQFF; cdr3_nt: TGTGCCAGTAGTATAAAGGCGGGAGGGATCAATGAGCAGTTCTTC
clone_size: -; d_call: -; v_call: TRBV7-6; j_call: TRBJ1-3; cdr3_aa: CASSLEEGVVYSGNTIYF; cdr3_nt: TGTGCCAGCAGCTTAGAGGAGGGAGTCGTCTATTCTGGAAACACCATATATTTT
clone_size: once; d_call: -; v_call: TRBV28; j_call: TRBJ2-7; cdr3_aa: CASSGAGYEQYF; cdr3_nt: TGTGCCAGCAGCGGAGCTGGGTACGAGCAGTACTTC
clone_size: -; d_call: -; v_call: TRBV7-9; j_call: TRBJ1-2; cdr3_aa: CASSSDTLTGAPNYGYTF; cdr3_nt: TGTGCCAGCAGCTCAGATACCTTGACAGGCGCCCCTAACTATGGCTACACCTTC
clone_size: -; d_call: -; v_call: TRBV10-3; j_call: TRBJ2-7; cdr3_aa: CAISESQASYEQYF; cdr3_nt: TGTGCCATCAGTGAGTCGCAGGCATCCTACGAGCAGTACTTC
clone_size: -; d_call: -; v_call: TRBV4-2; j_call: TRBJ1-3; cdr3_aa: CASSQGLGNTIYF; cdr3_nt: TGTGCCAGCAGCCAAGGGCTTGGAAACACCATATATTTT
clone_size: -; d_call: TRBD2; v_call: TRBV27; j_call: TRBJ2-7; cdr3_aa: CASSPKPSGRGYEQYF; cdr3_nt: TGTGCCAGCAGTCCTAAACCAAGCGGGAGGGGGTACGAGCAGTACTTC
clone_size: -; d_call: TRBD2; v_call: TRBV10-3; j_call: TRBJ2-7; cdr3_aa: CAIFAGTSGKVREQYF; cdr3_nt: TGTGCCATCTTTGCCGGGACTAGCGGGAAGGTCCGCGAGCAGTACTTC
clone_size: -; d_call: -; v_call: TRBV29-1; j_call: TRBJ2-4; cdr3_aa: CSVDQANIQYF; cdr3_nt: TGCAGCGTTGACCAGGCAAACATTCAGTACTTC
clone_size: -; d_call: TRBD2; v_call: TRBV5-1; j_call: TRBJ2-5; cdr3_aa: CASSLSGTSYHNQETQYF; cdr3_nt: TGCGCCAGCAGCTTGTCAGGGACTAGCTATCACAACCAAGAGACCCAGTACTTC
clone_size: -; d_call: -; v_call: TRBV11-2; j_call: TRBJ2-1; cdr3_aa: CASSWGPNSYNEQFF; cdr3_nt: TGTGCCAGCAGCTGGGGACCCAATTCCTACAATGAGCAGTTCTTC
clone_size: -; d_call: -; v_call: TRBV5-1; j_call: TRBJ2-7; cdr3_aa: CASSSREGGYEQYF; cdr3_nt: TGCGCCAGCAGCTCCCGCGAAGGGGGTTACGAGCAGTACTTC
clone_size: -; d_call: TRBD1; v_call: TRBV18; j_call: TRBJ1-3; cdr3_aa: CASSPQDRVGVNTIYF; cdr3_nt: TGTGCCAGCTCACCACAGGACAGGGTCGGAGTAAACACCATATATTTT
clone_size: -; d_call: -; v_call: TRBV19; j_call: TRBJ1-2; cdr3_aa: CATYRPGSSYGYTF; cdr3_nt: TGTGCCACCTACCGGCCGGGGAGTAGTTATGGCTACACCTTC
clone_size: few; d_call: -; v_call: TRBV25-1; j_call: TRBJ1-1; cdr3_aa: CASSQEDTEAFF; cdr3_nt: TGTGCCAGCAGCCAGGAGGACACTGAAGCTTTCTTT
clone_size: few; d_call: -; v_call: TRBV7-9; j_call: TRBJ2-7; cdr3_aa: CASSLSLAMTYEQYF; cdr3_nt: TGTGCCAGCAGCTTGTCGCTAGCGATGACCTACGAGCAGTACTTC
clone_size: -; d_call: TRBD1; v_call: TRBV27; j_call: TRBJ2-7; cdr3_aa: CASSYDGTGDGEQYF; cdr3_nt: TGTGCCAGCAGTTACGATGGGACAGGAGATGGGGAGCAGTACTTC
clone_size: -; d_call: TRBD1; v_call: TRBV10-1; j_call: TRBJ2-2; cdr3_aa: CASSAGQGYTGELFF; cdr3_nt: TGCGCCAGCAGTGCGGGACAGGGGTACACCGGGGAGCTGTTTTTT
clone_size: -; d_call: -; v_call: TRBV7-9; j_call: TRBJ1-1; cdr3_aa: CASSSRRGPTEAFF; cdr3_nt: TGTGCCAGCAGCTCACGAAGAGGGCCCACTGAAGCTTTCTTT
clone_size: -; d_call: -; v_call: TRBV27; j_call: TRBJ2-2; cdr3_aa: CAVRGAGTGELFF; cdr3_nt: TGTGCCGTCCGGGGGGCAGGCACCGGGGAGCTGTTTTTT
clone_size: -; d_call: -; v_call: TRBV27; j_call: TRBJ1-4; cdr3_aa: CASREGRREKLFF; cdr3_nt: TGTGCCAGCAGGGAGGGGAGACGAGAAAAACTGTTTTTT
clone_size: -; d_call: -; v_call: TRBV9; j_call: TRBJ1-3; cdr3_aa: CASSPLVKQTVGNTIYF; cdr3_nt: TGTGCCAGCAGCCCTCTTGTAAAACAAACAGTTGGAAACACCATATATTTT
clone_size: -; d_call: -; v_call: TRBV18; j_call: TRBJ1-2; cdr3_aa: CASSPPTWEPTFNTGYGYTF; cdr3_nt: TGTGCCAGCTCACCACCGACCTGGGAGCCTACTTTCAATACCGGCTATGGCTACACCTTC
clone_size: -; d_call: TRBD1; v_call: TRBV27; j_call: TRBJ1-4; cdr3_aa: CASSNRGYAEKLFF; cdr3_nt: TGTGCCAGCAGTAACAGGGGATATGCTGAAAAACTGTTTTTT
clone_size: -; d_call: -; v_call: TRBV14; j_call: TRBJ1-1; cdr3_aa: CASSFRDPNTEAFF; cdr3_nt: TGTGCCAGCAGCTTTCGGGACCCGAACACTGAAGCTTTCTTT
clone_size: few; d_call: TRBD1; v_call: TRBV27; j_call: TRBJ1-2; cdr3_aa: CASSLRAGGYGYTF; cdr3_nt: TGTGCCAGCAGTTTAAGGGCAGGGGGCTATGGCTACACCTTC
clone_size: -; d_call: -; v_call: TRBV7-9; j_call: TRBJ1-1; cdr3_aa: CASSPGTGVAEAFF; cdr3_nt: TGTGCCAGCAGCCCAGGGACGGGCGTAGCTGAAGCTTTCTTT
clone_size: -; d_call: TRBD1; v_call: TRBV5-5; j_call: TRBJ1-1; cdr3_aa: CASSLGRDSDSFF; cdr3_nt: TGTGCCAGCAGCTTGGGGAGGGACAGTGATTCGTTCTTT
clone_size: -; d_call: -; v_call: TRBV7-9; j_call: TRBJ2-1; cdr3_aa: CASSRTEQGVHEQFF; cdr3_nt: TGTGCCAGCAGCCGAACGGAACAGGGTGTCCATGAGCAGTTCTTC
clone_size: -; d_call: -; v_call: TRBV7-9; j_call: TRBJ2-7; cdr3_aa: CASSKTPTGTYEQYF; cdr3_nt: TGTGCCAGCAGCAAGACTCCAACAGGGACCTACGAGCAGTACTTC